This entry lists 4 T cell receptor beta chains sequenced from one sample in a study of PD-1 blockade in classical Hodgkin lymphoma (dated by TCRdb to about 2020). Library method: the immunoSEQ multiplex PCR assay. What TCRdb holds here is the immuneACCESS table cut down to in-frame rearrangements. Part of the clones is not present; checked against another copy, under half of the missing clones reflect an unresolved V gene, and the others are unexplained. Counted in this sample were some 100,000 clones; about nine tenths of them appeared once. Jointly, the top ten make up less than 3.5% of the sample. This specimen's time point label, interpreted: cycle 1 day 1 (C1D1), immediately before nivolumab initiation. Every trial patient had relapsed following autologous stem cell transplantation, and prior brentuximab vedotin exposure was what differed among cohorts A, B and C. Specimen: peripheral blood mononuclear cells (PBMCs), collected at baseline. The receptor set was obtained from a human donor with classical Hodgkin lymphoma.

DNA of the CDR3: TGTGCCACCTACAGATCTGGACAGGGACGGCAGCCCCAGCATTTT. Residues: CATYRSGQGRQPQHF. This rearrangement joins TRBV28 to TRBJ1-5, with 8 bases that match TRBD1. This CDR3 has 15 amino acids. Germline CDR1 and CDR2: MDHEN and SYDVKM. V dropped 10 bases and J dropped 7; count of bases not matched to a gene: 15.

The V gene is TRBV29-1, the J gene TRBJ1-1, with D possibly matching TRBD1 (6 bases). V dropped 3 bases and J dropped 4 bases, with 12 bases sitting between them. The germline V gene has CDR1 SQVTM and CDR2 ANQGSEA. CDR3 length: 13 residues. CDR3 loop: CSVEATGTTEAFF. The CDR3 DNA is TGCAGCGTTGAGGCAACAGGGACCACTGAAGCTTTCTTT.

This chain uses TRBV5-1 with TRBJ2-3; D is unclear. Between the trimmed V and J ends, which lost 0 bases and 0 bases, there was a span of 14 bases. This CDR3 spans 17 amino acids. The germline gives CDR1 SGHRS, CDR2 YFSETQ. CDR3 coding DNA: TGCGCCAGCAGCTTGGCGATGGTGAGCTCTAGCACAGATACGCAGTATTTT. The encoded protein is CASSLAMVSSSTDTQYF. Full variable domain (remainder filled in from reference TRBV5-1 and TRBJ2-3): KAGVTQTPRYLIKTRGQQVTLSCSPISGHRSVSWYQQTPGQGLQFLFEYFSETQRNKGNFPGRFSGRQFSNSRSEMNVSTLELGDSALYLCASSLAMVSSSTDTQYFGPGTRLTVL.

This clone appeared a single time. The rearrangement joins TRBV4-2 to TRBJ2-1; D remains unclear. The ends were cut back, 0 bases at V and 9 bases at J, with 9 bases in the middle. Looked up from germline, CDR1 is LGHNA and CDR2 is YNFKEQ. The CDR3 has 13 amino acids. The CDR3 spells CASSQDPGPEQFF. The CDR3, as DNA: TGTGCCAGCAGCCAAGACCCCGGGCCTGAGCAGTTCTTC.